This TCR beta chain is drawn from a study of beta chain features in type 1 diabetes (dated by TCRdb to 2016 to 2019). Turning to the overall study: Patients and healthy donors did not differ in mean age, gender distribution, total cell number or subset yield. A total of under 140,000,000 sorted cells were examined across all samples, and the number of cells per subset was strongly correlated with RNA yield. In the study, recently diagnosed type 1 diabetes patients and matched healthy donors were compared on the TCRB repertoires of their sorted circulating CD4+ T cell subsets. Regulatory and stem cell-like memory subsets were isolated from only 8 patients and about eight healthy donors, whereas naive and central memory subsets came from all 30 or so donors. Study-level results and caveats: Patients with type 1 diabetes made fewer insertions and deleted more nucleotides at VDJ recombination sites, implying thymic rearrangement abnormalities. Naive, central memory and regulatory TCRB repertoires appeared to be more alike among patients than among healthy donors. Because cDNA was sequenced instead of genomic DNA, highly expressing activated cells could be over-represented, though the groups showed no difference in activation or CD3 levels. PCR might favor shorter templates, but patient and control samples were amplified and corrected together, so any skew would affect both groups equally. In all four CD4+ subsets, TCRB CDR3 length was moderately but significantly shorter in type 1 diabetes patients. HLA sub-analyses involved small numbers of individuals, so any influence of HLA type on TCRB rearrangement remained unresolved.

The CDR3, cysteine through phenylalanine, is 15 amino acids long. Solely the CDR3 DNA is kept, with 45 bases framed from the first base. V gives up 0 bases and J gives up 2 bases, and the segment between their germline ends measures 11 bases. Looking up the germline V gene yields CDR1 SGHRS and CDR2 YFSETQ. A single peripheral blood draw of about 116 mL on average was collected from each donor into heparinised tubes. A BD FACSAria II was used to sort naive, central memory, regulatory and stem cell-like memory CD4+ T cells with a panel that included CD45RO, CCR7, CD25, CD127, CD95 and CD27. A purity above 95% was achieved for all sorted populations. PBMCs were isolated right away by Lymphoprep density gradient centrifugation and were stained directly, without culture. Samples were stained and sorted in pairs, with one healthy donor and one patient per experiment, so that batch effects were minimized.

This clone was seen only a few times. Its antigen remains undetermined. Per-base quality was not reported, and no clone a single base away is much larger than it. The entire isolated RNA was reverse transcribed using the High Capacity cDNA Reverse Transcription Kit, and thus expressed TCRB transcripts were sequenced. Deep immunoSEQ sequencing was performed on naive, central memory and regulatory T cell samples, with an average of about 3.57 million total reads per sample. Sorted cells were lysed in RLT buffer, and RNA was extracted using DNase-treated RNeasy Micro or Mini kits according to cell number. Each cell subset was processed on its own to prevent cross-contamination, while patient and healthy donor samples were processed together. TCRB sequences were amplified from cDNA with the immunoSEQ multiplex PCR, producing 87-bp fragments spanning the CDR3 region. Sequencing of the amplicons was done on the Illumina HiSeq platform. The paper's data handling went like this. PCR bias was corrected computationally using synthetic template baselines, and reads within Hamming distance 2 were collapsed, with unmergeable singletons discarded. Reads were aligned to IMGT to assign V, D and J genes, CDR3 length, and insertions or deletions at six rearrangement sites. Within each subset, clonotype counts were normalized to sorted cell number, after which true diversity and Gini coefficients were computed with the tcR R package. The overlap coefficient, calculated on TCRB nucleotide sequences, was used to quantify repertoire sharing. The table was pulled from immuneACCESS by TCRdb, which kept in-frame rearrangements only. Such tables lose some clones; where checked, under half of the loss comes from unresolved V genes, and the rest has no known cause. V and J calls and clone size are those listed in that table; D and trimming were worked out from the DNA. The table for this sample lists almost 350,000 clones; around 9% of them were counted only once. The top ten clonotypes cover 1% of the sample.

The clonotype was recovered from a man aged 30 to 45 with type 1 diabetes. The chain employs TRBV5-1 and TRBJ2-5; TRBD1 is perhaps the D gene, given 5 matching bases. The sequencing input was central memory CD4+ T cells from blood. The base sequence is TGCGCCAGCAGCTTGGGGCTAGACAGACAAGAGACCCAGTACTTC. This is translated as CASSLGLDRQETQYF. Beyond the CDR3, the reference TRBV5-1 and TRBJ2-5 genes provide the residues; the full variable domain reads: KAGVTQTPRYLIKTRGQQVTLSCSPISGHRSVSWYQQTPGQGLQFLFEYFSETQRNKGNFPGRFSGRQFSNSRSEMNVSTLELGDSALYLCASSLGLDRQETQYFGPGTRLLVL.